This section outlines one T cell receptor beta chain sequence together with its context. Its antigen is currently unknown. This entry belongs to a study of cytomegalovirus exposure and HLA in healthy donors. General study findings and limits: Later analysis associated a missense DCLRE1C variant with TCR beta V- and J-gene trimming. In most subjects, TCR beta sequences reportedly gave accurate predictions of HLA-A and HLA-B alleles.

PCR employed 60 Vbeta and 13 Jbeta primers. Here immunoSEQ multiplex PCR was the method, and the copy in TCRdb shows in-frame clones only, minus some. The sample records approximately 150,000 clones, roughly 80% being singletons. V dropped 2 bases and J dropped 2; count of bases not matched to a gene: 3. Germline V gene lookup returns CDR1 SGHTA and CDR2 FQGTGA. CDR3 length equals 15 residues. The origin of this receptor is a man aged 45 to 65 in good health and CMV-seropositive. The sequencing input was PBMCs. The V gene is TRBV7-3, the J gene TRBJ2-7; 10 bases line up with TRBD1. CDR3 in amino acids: CASSLGQGGAYEQYF. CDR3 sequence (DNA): TGTGCCAGCAGCTTAGGACAGGGGGGGGCCTACGAGCAGTACTTC.